These 31 T cell receptor beta chains were sequenced from one sample in a study of cytomegalovirus exposure and HLA in healthy donors. The primer mix had 60 Vbeta and 13 Jbeta primers. Clones were sequenced by immunoSEQ multiplex PCR, and TCRdb holds only the in-frame ones, with some missing. The data hold 70,000 to 95,000 clones, with roughly 80% observed a single time. Sequenced material: PBMCs. The receptors were gathered from a man aged 40-55 years in good health and CMV-seronegative.

The chain has TRBV25-1 and TRBJ1-4; no firm D call. CDR1 and CDR2 from the germline V gene are MGHDK and SYGVNS. CDR3 length: 15 amino acids. V was trimmed by 4 bases and J by 0 bases, leaving 9 bases between them. CDR3: CASSARGATNEKLFF. CDR3 DNA sequence: TGTGCCAGCAGTGCTAGAGGTGCAACTAATGAAAAACTGTTTTTT.

The J gene is TRBJ1-1, the V gene TRBV6-5, with D maybe TRBD1 (6 bases). Trimming shortened V by 0 bases and J by 6 bases, and 17 bases separated the two germline ends. The CDR3 length is 16 residues. Germline V lookup: CDR1 MNHEY, CDR2 SVGAGI. The CDR3 DNA sequence: TGTGCCAGCAGTTACTCGATGGCAGGGGCGGTGGCTGAAGCTTTCTTT. Its protein product is CASSYSMAGAVAEAFF.

In its sample, this clone was seen once. The rearrangement joins TRBV15 to TRBJ1-5; D call uncertain. From germline, CDR1 is LNHNV and CDR2 YYDKDF (reference sequence). The V and J ends lost 1 base and 0 bases respectively, with 7 bases between them. This CDR3 spans 15 amino acids. The CDR3 here is CATSRGRNSNQPQHF. For the CDR3, the DNA is TGTGCCACCAGCAGAGGCAGGAATAGCAATCAGCCCCAGCATTTT.

The rearrangement joins TRBV5-1 to TRBJ1-1, with 7 bases aligning to TRBD1. With 5 bases clipped from V and 2 bases from J, the junction kept 6 bases outside the gene matches. In germline, CDR1 is SGHRS, CDR2 YFSETQ. The CDR3 covers 14 residues. Here the CDR3 reads CASRADRVNTEAFF. In DNA, the CDR3 is TGCGCCAGCAGGGCTGACAGGGTCAACACTGAAGCTTTCTTT.

The chain combines TRBV28 with TRBJ2-7, with 10 bases lining up with TRBD2. The trim removed 3 bases at V and 10 bases at J, leaving 3 bases unmatched. This CDR3 contains 12 residues. The germline V gene encodes CDR1 MDHEN and CDR2 SYDVKM. CDR3 sequence reads: CASSFELAGQYF. CDR3 sequence (DNA): TGTGCCAGCAGTTTTGAACTAGCGGGACAGTACTTC.

This clone was found once. The V gene is TRBV14, the J gene TRBJ2-7; no reliable D call. Germline CDR1 and CDR2: SGHDN and FVKESK. The V end was cut by 1 base, the J end by 1 base, with 8 bases between. The CDR3 consists of 14 residues. The CDR3 protein is CASSQVSWSYEQYF. In DNA form, the CDR3 reads TGTGCCAGCAGCCAAGTTAGTTGGTCCTACGAGCAGTACTTC.

The gene calls are TRBV27 and TRBJ2-1, with a possible D match to TRBD2 (6 bases). The ends were cut back, 2 bases at V and 6 bases at J, with 14 bases in the middle. The CDR3 extends over 15 amino acids. CDR1 is MNHEY, CDR2 SMNVEV, per germline (reference sequence). CDR3 amino acids: CASSLLHGGVNEQFF. In DNA form, the CDR3 reads TGTGCCAGCAGTTTACTACACGGAGGGGTCAATGAGCAGTTCTTC.

This clone showed up just a few times. V gene TRBV29-1 combines with J gene TRBJ1-1; D remains ambiguous. Trimming shortened V by 7 bases and J by 0 bases, and 12 bases separated the two germline ends. The length of the CDR3 is 13 residues. Germline V gene data show CDR1 as SQVTM and CDR2 as ANQGSEA. As DNA, the CDR3 is TGCAGCGGTGTCACAACGATGAACACTGAAGCTTTCTTT. It specifies CSGVTTMNTEAFF. The entire variable domain, with the rest obtained from reference TRBV29-1 and TRBJ1-1, is as follows: SAVISQKPSRDICQRGTSLTIQCQVDSQVTMMFWYRQQPGQSLTLIATANQGSEATYESGFVIDKFPISRPNLTFSTLTVSNMSPEDSSIYLCSGVTTMNTEAFFGQGTRLTVV.

Worth noting for this clone: The same CDR3 is also encoded by other DNA sequences in this sample. The chain uses TRBV5-1 and TRBJ2-6; a possible D gene is TRBD2 (5 bases). The CDR3 loop spans 16 amino acids. Trimming stripped 0 bases from V and 2 bases from J, with 9 bases between. CDR1 is SGHRS and CDR2 is YFSETQ in the germline V gene. In nucleotides, the CDR3 is TGCGCCAGCAGCTTGGACGGGGTCCCTGGGGCCAACGTCCTGACTTTC. Its protein is CASSLDGVPGANVLTF.

The chain couples TRBV29-1 to TRBJ1-2; the D gene is possibly TRBD1 (6 bases). The length of the CDR3 is 13 residues. Deletions cut 3 bases from V and 2 bases from J, with 10 bases between. Germline V gene lookup returns CDR1 SQVTM and CDR2 ANQGSEA. The CDR3 DNA reads TGCAGCGTTGAGTTAGGACAGAACTATGGCTACACCTTC. This codes for CSVELGQNYGYTF.

The chain couples TRBV9 to TRBJ1-4; tentative D call: TRBD1 (5 bases). CDR3 length equals 16 residues. V lost 4 bases and J 1 base, leaving 14 bases between the germline ends. Germline lookup yields CDR1 SGDLS and CDR2 YYNGEE. CDR3 sequence: CASSHNSGLTNEKLFF. CDR3 nucleotide sequence: TGTGCCAGCAGCCACAATTCAGGGCTAACTAATGAAAAACTGTTTTTT.

This clone was observed once. The chain employs TRBV27 and TRBJ2-1, with 14 bases lining up with TRBD2. The CDR3 has 19 amino acids. Germline values: CDR1 MNHEY, CDR2 SMNVEV (reference sequence). V lost 5 bases and J lost 0; bases outside the gene matches: 9. The DNA for the CDR3 is TGTGCCAGCAGTCACGGACTAGCGGGGGGTGCTAGCTCCTACAATGAGCAGTTCTTC. Protein: CASSHGLAGGASSYNEQFF.

The genes are TRBV7-6 and TRBJ1-4; 7 bases line up with TRBD1. The CDR3 contains 14 residues. V lost 2 bases to trimming and J lost 7 bases; unmatched junction nucleotides: 4. In germline, CDR1 is SGHVS, CDR2 FNYEAQ. The CDR3 reads CASSLSRGAEKLFF. CDR3 sequence (DNA): TGTGCCAGCAGCTTAAGCAGGGGGGCTGAAAAACTGTTTTTT.

V is TRBV7-3 and J is TRBJ1-1; D gene ambiguous. V lost 11 bases, J lost 6 bases, and 16 bases lay in between. This CDR3 region has 12 residues. Germline V lookup: CDR1 SGHTA, CDR2 FQGTGA. CDR3 amino acids: CAGRRLRAEAFF. The CDR3, as DNA: TGTGCCGGGCGCCGCCTAAGAGCTGAAGCTTTCTTT. Filled out from reference TRBV7-3 and TRBJ1-1, the complete variable domain reads GAGVSQTPSNKVTEKGKYVELRCDPISGHTALYWYRQSLGQGPEFLIYFQGTGAADDSGLPNDRFFAVRPEGSVSTLKIQRTERGDSAVYLCAGRRLRAEAFFGQGTRLTVV.

This clone was counted a single time. CDR3 sequence: CASSYSAQGVSGYTF. CDR3 DNA: TGTGCCAGCAGTTACTCTGCCCAGGGTGTTTCTGGCTACACCTTC. The chain carries TRBV6-5 and TRBJ1-2; a weak D match, TRBD1 (5 bases). Trimming removed 0 bases at V and 7 bases at J, with 15 bases between. Per germline, CDR1 MNHEY and CDR2 SVGAGI. The CDR3 length is 15 residues.

The chain links TRBV5-1 to TRBJ2-2; 14 bases line up with TRBD2. CDR3 length equals 17 residues. J gave up 6 bases and V 4 bases, and 8 bases lay outside the gene matches. Germline V gene data show CDR1 as SGHRS and CDR2 as YFSETQ. CDR3 protein: CASSPGLAGGSPGELFF. The CDR3, as DNA: TGCGCCAGCAGCCCTGGACTAGCGGGAGGAAGCCCCGGGGAGCTGTTTTTT. Full variable domain (outside the CDR3, taken from reference TRBV5-1 and TRBJ2-2): KAGVTQTPRYLIKTRGQQVTLSCSPISGHRSVSWYQQTPGQGLQFLFEYFSETQRNKGNFPGRFSGRQFSNSRSEMNVSTLELGDSALYLCASSPGLAGGSPGELFFGEGSRLTVL.

Details on this clone: No conserved phenylalanine or tryptophan ends this CDR3, so it is likely a read error. This chain joins TRBV4-1 and TRBJ1-2; 7 bases match TRBD1. The germline CDR1 and CDR2 sequences are MGHRA and YSYEKL. The CDR3 runs to 17 residues. Trimming at V came to 2 bases and at J to 1 base, leaving 10 bases not matched to a gene. DNA of the CDR3: TGCGCCAGCAGCCAACTCCCGGACAGGCGGTTTAACTATGGCTACACCTTG. Its protein product is CASSQLPDRRFNYGYTL.

This chain joins TRBV30 and TRBJ2-2; 8 bases fit TRBD1. CDR3 length: 14 amino acids. Germline values: CDR1 GTSNPN, CDR2 SVGIG (reference sequence). The ends lost 2 bases at V and 7 bases at J; junction bases unmatched: 6. The CDR3 sequence: CAWSNQGAVGELFF. The CDR3 DNA follows: TGTGCCTGGAGTAATCAGGGGGCAGTCGGGGAGCTGTTTTTT.

CDR3 nucleotide sequence: TGCGCCAGCCAATCGACAGGGGGCGTCGATGGTGAGCAGTTCTTC. The encoded protein is CASQSTGGVDGEQFF. The rearrangement joins TRBV5-1 to TRBJ2-1; 10 nucleotides line up with TRBD1. This CDR3 comprises 15 residues. The germline CDR1 and CDR2 sequences are SGHRS and YFSETQ. The V gene end was trimmed by 7 bases and the J gene end by 9 bases; junction bases not matched to a gene: 13.

This chain links TRBV5-4 with TRBJ1-1, with D hard to call. V lost 0 bases to trimming and J lost 1 base, with 4 bases between them. Germline CDR1 and CDR2: SGHNT and YYREEE (reference sequence). The CDR3 is made up of 13 amino acids. The CDR3 nucleotides are TGTGCCAGCAGCTTGGGCGGGAACACTGAAGCTTTCTTT. It encodes CASSLGGNTEAFF.

This chain joins TRBV30 and TRBJ1-2, with a possible D match to TRBD1 (6 bases). V lost 3 bases and J lost 5, with 16 bases in between. There are 14 residues in the CDR3. The germline V gene has CDR1 GTSNPN and CDR2 SVGIG (reference sequence). The CDR3 reads CAWRARGGAYGYTF. In DNA, the CDR3 is TGTGCCTGGAGGGCAAGGGGGGGCGCTTATGGCTACACCTTC.

The J gene is TRBJ1-5, the V gene TRBV2, with a tentative D call TRBD1 (6 bases). Trimming cost V 6 bases and J 2 bases, with 8 bases left between them. The CDR3 extends over 13 amino acids. CDR1 is SNHLY, CDR2 FYNNEI, per germline. CDR3 sequence (DNA): TGTGCCAGCAGAGGGGGGGGCAATCAGCCCCAGCATTTT. Its protein is CASRGGGNQPQHF.

This rearrangement joins TRBV6-1 to TRBJ2-5; D is possibly TRBD1 (6 bases). The length of the CDR3 is 14 residues. Per germline, CDR1 MNHNS and CDR2 SASEGT. The V gene lost 5 bases and the J gene lost 5 bases, with 15 bases spanning the gap. CDR3 protein: CASSLQGPRETQYF. The CDR3 nucleotides read TGTGCCAGCAGTCTGCAGGGGCCGAGGGAGACCCAGTACTTC.

V is TRBV7-2 and J is TRBJ2-7; 8 bases match TRBD1. Germline V gene data show CDR1 as SGHTA and CDR2 as FQGNSA. This CDR3 comprises 16 residues. Trimming cost V 3 bases and J 3 bases; bases outside gene matches: 10. The CDR3 sequence: CASSFSHPGQVYEQYF. For the CDR3, the DNA is TGTGCCAGCAGCTTTTCACATCCGGGACAGGTCTACGAGCAGTACTTC.

Points on this clone: An end of the junction does not agree with germline; a read error may underlie this. The V call is TRBV7-9, the J call TRBJ1-3; weak D call: TRBD1 (6 bases). The CDR3 has 14 amino acids. Germline V gene data show CDR1 as SEHNR and CDR2 as FQNEAQ (reference sequence). Written as DNA, the CDR3 is TGTTCCAGCAGCTTCCAGGGGACTGGAAACACCATATATTTT. It translates to CSSSFQGTGNTIYF.

This clone was counted between two and nine times. V and J are TRBV6-6 and TRBJ2-7; tentatively, D is TRBD1 (6 bases). V was clipped by 3 bases and J by 3 bases, with 12 bases between them. CDR1 is MNHNY and CDR2 is SVGAGI in the germline V gene (reference sequence). CDR3 size: 14 residues. CDR3 residues: CASSYRPGDYEQYF. The DNA of the CDR3 is TGTGCCAGCAGTTATCGTCCAGGGGACTACGAGCAGTACTTC.

The chain carries TRBV9 and TRBJ2-5; D may be TRBD2 (5 bases). Trimming shortened V by 2 bases and J by 5 bases, and 16 bases separated the two germline ends. CDR1 is SGDLS and CDR2 is YYNGEE in the germline V gene. CDR3 length equals 15 residues. The CDR3 reads CASSVLGSASETQYF. In nucleotides, the CDR3 is TGTGCCAGCAGCGTCTTAGGGAGCGCGTCGGAGACCCAGTACTTC.

The V gene is TRBV28, the J gene TRBJ2-7; perhaps TRBD2 as D (6 bases). The V end was cut by 10 bases, the J end by 4 bases, with 11 bases between. CDR1 MDHEN and CDR2 SYDVKM come from the germline V gene. The CDR3 spans 11 residues. In DNA form, the CDR3 reads TGTGCCACCGGACTAATTTACGAGCAGTACTTC. Its translation is CATGLIYEQYF.

The rearrangement links TRBV5-1 to TRBJ2-1; TRBD2 matches 10 bases. J lost 8 bases, V lost 3 bases, and 11 bases had no gene match. CDR1 SGHRS and CDR2 YFSETQ come from the germline V gene. This CDR3 is 16 amino acids long. CDR3 protein: CASSSVAGGEFDEQFF. The DNA for the CDR3 is TGCGCCAGCAGCTCCGTAGCGGGAGGAGAATTCGATGAGCAGTTCTTC.

The chain joins TRBV30 to TRBJ2-1; a possible D gene is TRBD2 (6 bases). CDR3 length equals 16 residues. Germline V lookup: CDR1 GTSNPN, CDR2 SVGIG (reference sequence). Trimming shortened V by 2 bases and J by 4 bases, and 18 bases separated the two germline ends. CDR3: CAWSKSGWTQYNEQFF. CDR3 DNA sequence: TGTGCCTGGAGTAAAAGCGGGTGGACCCAATACAATGAGCAGTTCTTC.

This clone was seen ten or more times. V and J are TRBV6-4 and TRBJ2-2; 9 bases match TRBD2. J gave up 4 bases and V 0 bases, and 0 bases lay outside the gene matches. The CDR3 has 15 residues. The V gene's germline CDR1 is MRHNA and CDR2 SNTAGT. The CDR3 reads CASSDSREGTGELFF. The CDR3 DNA reads TGTGCCAGCAGTGACTCGCGGGAGGGCACCGGGGAGCTGTTTTTT.